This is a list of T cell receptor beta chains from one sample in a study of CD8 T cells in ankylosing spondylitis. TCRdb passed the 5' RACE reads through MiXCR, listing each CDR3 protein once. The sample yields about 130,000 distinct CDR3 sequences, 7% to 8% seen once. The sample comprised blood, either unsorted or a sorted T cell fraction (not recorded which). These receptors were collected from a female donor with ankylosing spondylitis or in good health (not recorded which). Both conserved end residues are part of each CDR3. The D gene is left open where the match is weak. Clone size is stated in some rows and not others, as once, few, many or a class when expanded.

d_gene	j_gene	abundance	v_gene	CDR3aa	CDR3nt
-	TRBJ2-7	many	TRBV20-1	CSASPVSEQYF	TGCAGTGCTAGCCCAGTGAGCGAGCAGTACTTC
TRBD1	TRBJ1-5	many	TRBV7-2	CASSLTGEWFSNQPQHF	TGTGCCAGCAGCCTGACAGGGGAGTGGTTCAGCAATCAGCCCCAGCATTTT
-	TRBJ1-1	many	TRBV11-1	CASSLRGSSTEAFF	TGTGCCAGCAGCTTGAGGGGATCAAGCACTGAAGCTTTCTTT
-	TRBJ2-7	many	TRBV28	CASGPGRREQYF	TGTGCCAGCGGTCCGGGTAGGAGAGAGCAGTACTTC
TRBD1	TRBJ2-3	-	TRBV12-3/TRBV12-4	CASSPRTGGLTDTQYF	TGTGCCAGCAGTCCCCGGACAGGGGGCCTCACAGATACGCAGTATTTT
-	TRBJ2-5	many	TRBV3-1	CASSPWLGGKETQYF	TGTGCCAGCAGCCCTTGGCTTGGGGGTAAAGAGACCCAGTACTTC
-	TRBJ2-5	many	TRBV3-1	CASSQGNVPQETQYF	TGTGCCAGCAGCCAAGGGAACGTCCCCCAAGAGACCCAGTACTTC
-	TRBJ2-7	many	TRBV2	CASSRTYEQYF	TGTGCCAGCAGTCGGACCTACGAGCAGTACTTC
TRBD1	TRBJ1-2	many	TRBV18	CASSPDRGLNYGYTF	TGTGCCAGCTCACCAGACAGGGGGCTCAACTATGGCTACACCTTC
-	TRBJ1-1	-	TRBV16	CASSQSRRNTEAFF	TGTGCCAGCAGCCAATCGCGAAGGAACACTGAAGCTTTCTTT
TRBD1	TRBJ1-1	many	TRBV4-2	CASSQAGPGQGSTEAFF	TGTGCCAGCAGCCAAGCGGGGCCGGGACAGGGATCCACTGAAGCTTTCTTT
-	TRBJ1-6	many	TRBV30	CAWTPGSSYNSPLHF	TGTGCCTGGACGCCCGGGAGCTCCTATAATTCACCCCTCCACTTT
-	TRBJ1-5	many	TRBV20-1	CSAPGPSRGRQQPQHF	TGCAGTGCCCCAGGCCCTTCACGCGGGAGGCAGCAGCCCCAGCATTTT
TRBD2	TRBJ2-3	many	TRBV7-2	CASLRLADSDTQYF	TGTGCCAGCCTCCGGCTAGCGGATTCAGATACGCAGTATTTT
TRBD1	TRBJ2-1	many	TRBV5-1	CASSRDRNEQFF	TGCGCCAGTAGCCGGGACAGGAATGAGCAGTTCTTC
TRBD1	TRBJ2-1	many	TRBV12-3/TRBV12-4	CASSLDAGQDHNEQFF	TGTGCCAGCAGTTTGGATGCGGGACAGGATCACAATGAGCAGTTCTTC
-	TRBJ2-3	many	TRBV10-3	CAISEDTDPDTQYF	TGTGCCATCAGTGAGGACACGGACCCAGATACGCAGTATTTT
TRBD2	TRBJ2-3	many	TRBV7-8	CASSLGGLAGGTDTQYF	TGTGCCAGCAGCTTAGGGGGACTAGCGGGGGGCACAGATACGCAGTATTTT
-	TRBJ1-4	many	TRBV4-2	CASSQDPKTPLGEKLFF	TGTGCCAGCAGCCAAGATCCTAAGACCCCCCTCGGTGAAAAACTGTTTTTT
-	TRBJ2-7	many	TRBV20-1	CSAPVPKESPYEQYF	TGCAGTGCCCCCGTCCCTAAAGAGAGCCCCTACGAGCAGTACTTC
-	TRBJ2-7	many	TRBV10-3	CAIGLTGPEDEQYF	TGTGCCATCGGGTTGACCGGACCCGAGGACGAGCAGTACTTC
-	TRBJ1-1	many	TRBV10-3	CAISGGQQSTEAFF	TGTGCCATCAGTGGAGGACAGCAGAGCACTGAAGCTTTCTTT